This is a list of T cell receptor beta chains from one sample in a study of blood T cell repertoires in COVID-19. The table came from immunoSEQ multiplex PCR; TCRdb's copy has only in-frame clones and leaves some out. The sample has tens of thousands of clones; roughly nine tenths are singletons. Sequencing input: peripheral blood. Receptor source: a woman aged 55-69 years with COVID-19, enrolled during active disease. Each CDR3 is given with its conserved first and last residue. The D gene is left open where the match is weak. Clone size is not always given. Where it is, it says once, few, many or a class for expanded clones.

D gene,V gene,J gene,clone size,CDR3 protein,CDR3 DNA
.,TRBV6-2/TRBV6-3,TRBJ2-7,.,CASSRRRPARGLEQYF,TGTGCCAGCAGTCGACGACGGCCCGCTCGTGGGCTTGAGCAGTACTTC
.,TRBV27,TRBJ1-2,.,CASSTLAGGYGYTF,TGTGCCAGCAGTACCCTCGCCGGGGGGTATGGCTACACCTTC
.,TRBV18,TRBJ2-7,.,CASSPRAPGEPYEQYF,TGTGCCAGCTCACCTCGGGCCCCCGGGGAACCCTACGAGCAGTACTTC
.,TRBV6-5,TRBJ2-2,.,CASSLPDTGELFF,TGTGCCAGCAGTCTACCGGACACCGGGGAGCTGTTTTTT
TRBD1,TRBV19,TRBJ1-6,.,CASKDRGMLSSPLHF,TGTGCCAGTAAAGACAGGGGAATGCTTAGTTCACCCCTCCACTTT
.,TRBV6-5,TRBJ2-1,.,CATILGAWNEQFF,TGTGCCACGATTTTGGGGGCATGGAATGAGCAGTTCTTC
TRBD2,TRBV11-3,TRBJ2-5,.,CASSLRRGGRETQYF,TGTGCCAGCAGCTTGCGGCGGGGGGGCAGGGAGACCCAGTACTTC
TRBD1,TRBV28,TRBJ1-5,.,CASRATGGYSNQPQHF,TGTGCCAGCAGAGCTACAGGGGGTTATAGCAATCAGCCCCAGCATTTT
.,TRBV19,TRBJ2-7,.,CASSASRGREQYF,TGTGCCAGTAGTGCGTCGCGGGGTCGGGAGCAGTACTTC
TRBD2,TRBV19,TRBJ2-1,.,CASSMYSSGRFSSYNEQFF,TGTGCCAGTAGTATGTATAGTAGCGGGAGGTTCAGCTCCTACAATGAGCAGTTCTTC
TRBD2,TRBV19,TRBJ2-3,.,CASRKTGGPDTQYF,TGTGCCAGTCGGAAAACGGGAGGGCCAGATACGCAGTATTTT
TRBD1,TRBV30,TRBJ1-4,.,CAWGTGLNEKLFF,TGTGCCTGGGGGACAGGCTTAAATGAAAAACTGTTTTTT
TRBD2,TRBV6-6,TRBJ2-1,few,CASSLGLAPYNEQFF,TGTGCCAGCAGTTTGGGACTAGCGCCCTACAATGAGCAGTTCTTC
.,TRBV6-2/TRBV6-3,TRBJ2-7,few,CASSYRTHEPEGEQYF,TGTGCCAGCAGTTACCGGACGCACGAGCCGGAGGGCGAGCAGTACTTC
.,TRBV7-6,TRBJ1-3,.,CASSLERSTGNTIYF,TGTGCCAGCAGCTTAGAGAGGTCGACTGGAAACACCATATATTTT
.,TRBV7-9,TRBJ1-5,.,CASSFEETNQPQHF,TGTGCCAGCAGCTTCGAGGAGACCAATCAGCCCCAGCATTTT
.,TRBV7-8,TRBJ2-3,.,CASSLSRVDTQYF,TGTGCCAGCAGCTTGAGTCGGGTAGATACGCAGTATTTT
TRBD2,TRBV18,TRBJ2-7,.,CASSPPSGGAAEQYF,TGTGCCAGCTCACCACCCAGCGGGGGGGCGGCCGAGCAGTACTTC
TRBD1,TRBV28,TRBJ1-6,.,CASTGQGYSPLHF,TGTGCCAGCACGGGACAGGGGTATTCACCCCTCCACTTT
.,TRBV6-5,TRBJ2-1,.,CASSYSGLHNEQFF,TGTGCCAGCAGTTATTCAGGACTACACAATGAGCAGTTCTTC
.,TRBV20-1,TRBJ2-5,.,CSASPPEGQETQYF,TGCAGTGCTAGTCCGCCGGAGGGTCAAGAGACCCAGTACTTC
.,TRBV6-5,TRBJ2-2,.,CASSYRRAYTGELFF,TGTGCCAGCAGTTACAGGAGGGCCTACACCGGGGAGCTGTTTTTT